These 12 T cell receptor beta chains came from one sample sequenced in a study of response to subunit inactivated influenza vaccine. TCRdb independently ran MiXCR on the RT-PCR reads; one entry per CDR3 protein. The repertoire includes about 500,000 distinct CDR3 sequences, 15% to 20% of them detected once, and less than 4% sits in the top ten. Sequencing was performed on CD4+ T cells sorted from PBMCs, taken roughly 24 months after vaccination. These receptor sequences come from a man between 50 and 69 years old who received an inactivated influenza vaccine.

Remarks on this clonotype: A much larger clone lies a single base off, so this may be a read error. This rearrangement joins TRBV11-3 to TRBJ2-2, with D unclear. The CDR3 covers 14 residues. Germline CDR1 and CDR2: SGHNT and YENEEA. V was shortened by 0 bases and J by 6 bases, with 8 bases between the two germline ends. The CDR3 loop is CASSLERAAGELFF. The DNA for the CDR3 is TGTGCCAGCAGCTTAGAAAGGGCAGCCGGGGAGCTGTTTTTT. The full variable domain, rest sourced from reference TRBV11-3 and TRBJ2-2, is EAGVVQSPRYKIIEKKQPVAFWCNPISGHNTLYWYLQNLGQGPELLIRYENEEAVDDSQLPKDRFSAERLKGVDSTLKIQPAELGDSAVYLCASSLERAAGELFFGEGSRLTVL.

This clonotype has only a few counts. The V and J genes are TRBV3-1 and TRBJ2-7; D gene uncertain. This CDR3 is built from 10 residues. CDR1 LGHDT and CDR2 YNNKEL come from the germline V gene (reference sequence). Trimming pared 8 bases from V and 3 bases from J, leaving 5 bases between. CDR3 sequence (DNA): TGTGCCAGCGGCAACTACGAGCAGTACTTC. Protein sequence: CASGNYEQYF.

The rearrangement links TRBV20-1 to TRBJ2-1; D remains ambiguous. The CDR3 is 14 amino acids. The V and J ends lost 5 bases and 0 bases respectively, with 11 bases between them. The V gene's germline CDR1 is DFQATT and CDR2 SNEGSKA (reference sequence). The CDR3 here is CSAPSAHSYNEQFF. For the CDR3, the DNA is TGCAGTGCTCCAAGTGCCCACTCCTACAATGAGCAGTTCTTC.

V is TRBV3-1 and J is TRBJ2-1, with a weak D call TRBD2 (8 bases). CDR1 is LGHDT and CDR2 is YNNKEL in the germline V gene (reference sequence). V was clipped by 0 bases and J by 6 bases, with 18 bases between them. The CDR3 consists of 17 residues. For the CDR3, the DNA is TGTGCCAGCAGCCAAGACAGGGGGATAGCGGGGATCAATGAGCAGTTCTTC. Its protein product is CASSQDRGIAGINEQFF.

This clonotype was seen only a few times. The genes are TRBV5-1 and TRBJ2-5, with D tentatively TRBD2 (5 bases). This CDR3 has 14 amino acids. The germline V and J ends were trimmed by 4 bases and 2 bases, with 12 bases remaining between them. Germline V gene sequence: CDR1 SGHRS, CDR2 YFSETQ. The CDR3 loop is CASSVGLEQETQYF. In DNA form, the CDR3 reads TGCGCCAGCAGCGTTGGACTGGAACAAGAGACCCAGTACTTC.

The J gene is TRBJ2-2, the V gene TRBV3-1; 11 nucleotides match TRBD2. The germline V gene has CDR1 LGHDT and CDR2 YNNKEL (reference sequence). The ends lost 6 bases at V and 3 bases at J; junction bases unmatched: 6. The length of the CDR3 is 16 residues. The CDR3 region has the DNA TGTGCCAGCAGGGGACCTAGCGGGGGGTACACCGGGGAGCTGTTTTTT. Amino acids: CASRGPSGGYTGELFF.

This clonotype has a handful of counts. This chain connects TRBV24-1 to TRBJ2-1; the D gene is possibly TRBD1 (6 bases). There are 15 residues in the CDR3. Germline V gene data show CDR1 as KGHDR and CDR2 as SFDVKD. Trimming stripped 3 bases from V and 5 bases from J, with 13 bases between. DNA for the CDR3: TGTGCCACCAGTGATACTGGGACAAGACACAATGAGCAGTTCTTC. As protein: CATSDTGTRHNEQFF.

In its sample, this clonotype was seen many times. The chain joins TRBV29-1 to TRBJ2-7; a possible D gene is TRBD2 (6 bases). The CDR3 totals 15 residues. Germline loops: CDR1 SQVTM, CDR2 ANQGSEA. Trimming removed 0 bases from V and 2 bases from J, with 14 bases in between. Written as DNA, the CDR3 is TGCAGCGTTGAAGACCCTACGGGGGTGACCTACGAGCAGTACTTC. Residues: CSVEDPTGVTYEQYF.

The gene calls are TRBV20-1 and TRBJ2-3, with TRBD2 matching 14 bases. Germline V gene sequence: CDR1 DFQATT, CDR2 SNEGSKA (reference sequence). Trimming at V came to 1 base and at J to 3 bases, leaving 3 bases not matched to a gene. The length of the CDR3 is 16 residues. In nucleotides, the CDR3 is TGCAGTGCTAGAGCTCGACTAGCGGGAGGGACAGATACGCAGTATTTT. Amino acids: CSARARLAGGTDTQYF.

This clonotype was seen many times. The genes are TRBV5-1 and TRBJ2-3; possibly TRBD1 or TRBD2 for D (5 bases each). The V end lost 0 bases, the J end lost 1 base, and 6 bases lay between the germline ends. The germline V gene encodes CDR1 SGHRS and CDR2 YFSETQ. This CDR3 spans 14 amino acids. This CDR3 reads CASSLEGRTDTQYF. Here the CDR3 DNA reads TGCGCCAGCAGCTTGGAGGGACGCACAGATACGCAGTATTTT.

This chain joins TRBV18 and TRBJ1-4; D perhaps matches TRBD1 (5 bases). The CDR3 is 14 amino acids. Trimming shortened V by 0 bases and J by 8 bases, and 10 bases separated the two germline ends. Germline-derived CDR1 and CDR2 are KGHSH and LQKENI. As DNA, the CDR3 is TGTGCCAGCTCACCACCGGCCAGGGTCGAAAAACTGTTTTTT. This translates into CASSPPARVEKLFF.

The J gene is TRBJ2-5, the V gene TRBV21-1; the table's D call of TRBD1 was not tested on the DNA. TRBV21-1 is marked as a pseudogene. The CDR3 contains 18 residues. CDR3: CASLISESRDRGQETQYF. The CDR3 coding sequence is TGTGCCAGCCTAATCTCGGAATCCCGGGACAGGGGGCAAGAGACCCAGTACTTC.